This T cell receptor beta chain emerged from a study of T cells after yellow fever vaccination. In TCRdb, the 5' RACE reads were re-called with MiXCR into one record per CDR3 protein. The sample shows about 22,000 distinct CDR3 sequences, around 5% of them seen only once. There are many counts of this clonotype. Germline V CDR1 and CDR2: LGHNA, YSLEER. The CDR3 extends over 16 amino acids. Germline trimming cut 0 bases from V and 2 bases from J; bases unmatched to any gene: 1. Source: PBMCs, either bulk or a sorted T-cell subset (CD4+, CD8+, memory, or dextramer-sorted; not recorded which), taken approximately 40 days after the first yellow fever vaccination. This chain links TRBV4-3 with TRBJ2-1; TRBD2 agrees at 10 bases. This TCR derives from a young man who received the YFV17D yellow fever vaccine. CDR3 sequence reads: CASSQDGTSAYNEQFF. The CDR3 DNA sequence: TGCGCCAGCAGCCAAGATGGGACTAGCGCCTACAATGAGCAGTTCTTC.